The clone carrying this TCR beta chain was detected only a few times. No antigen is known for it. Unmatched junction bases numbered 10, after V lost 3 bases and J lost 7 bases. The CDR3 has 15 amino acids. Germline assignment: CDR1 SGHTS and CDR2 YDEGEE. These data come from a study of response to subunit inactivated influenza vaccine. TCRdb called the RT-PCR reads again in MiXCR, with one record for every CDR3 protein. The data contain 500,000 or so distinct CDR3 sequences, 15% to 20% of them singletons. Study results and caveats: The authors proposed limited new T cell recruitment per seasonal influenza vaccination.

This chain connects TRBV5-8 to TRBJ1-5; 7 bases agree with TRBD1. Here the sequenced sample was CD4+ T cells sorted from PBMCs, taken around 25 months after vaccination. The TCR was taken from a man between 50 and 69 years old who received an inactivated influenza vaccine. CDR3 in DNA: TGTGCCAGCAGCTCCCCTCCACAGGGGATCCAGCCCCAGCATTTT. Protein: CASSSPPQGIQPQHF. Filled out from reference TRBV5-8 and TRBJ1-5, the complete variable domain reads EAGVTQSPTHLIKTRGQQATLRCSPISGHTSVYWYQQALGLGLQFLLWYDEGEERNRGNFPPRFSGRQFPNYSSELNVNALELEDSALYLCASSSPPQGIQPQHFGDGTRLSIL.